The clone carrying this T cell receptor beta chain has only a few counts. Its specificity is unknown. Primers used in a second PCR of roughly 7 to 11 cycles were a sample-barcoded 5' primer and a J-beta primer mix. CDR3-containing paired-end reads numbered at least 2.5 million in each sample. TCRdb re-derived calls from the 5' RACE reads in MiXCR, one entry per CDR3 protein. The sample records approximately 1,000,000 distinct CDR3 sequences, over 35% being singletons. This sample is drawn from a study of blood T cells in healthy people across ages. Each donor was a healthy Caucasian individual from Russia, aged roughly 6 to 95. The CDR3 runs to 15 residues. Trimming left V 4 bases short and J 2 bases short, with 14 bases between. Germline CDR1 is SGHDT and CDR2 is YYEEEE. Study results and limitations: Samples with more naive T cells showed higher observed beta diversity.

Sequencing input: blood. This clonotype originated in a woman in her fifties or sixties in good health. The rearrangement joins TRBV5-6 to TRBJ2-3; D ambiguous. The CDR3, as DNA: TGTGCCAGCAGCCCGTCCCCATCTCACACAGATACGCAGTATTTT. Its translation: CASSPSPSHTDTQYF.